This T cell receptor (beta chain) is from a study of identical twins. Unique molecular identifiers were present on the cDNA, and a universal primer site came from template switching. TCRdb recomputed calls from the 5' RACE reads with MiXCR, one row per CDR3 protein. The sample lists 700,000 or so distinct CDR3 sequences, approximately 21% occurring once. This clonotype appeared many times. V dropped 5 bases and J dropped 2 bases, with 8 bases sitting between them. This CDR3 spans 12 amino acids. Germline CDR1 is DFQATT and CDR2 is SNEGSKA (reference sequence). These data were also filed under a second study, of T cells expressing NK-cell markers. That source adds: Dominance of the CD3+CD56-NKG2C+ fraction by these clonotypes also held in four donors.

Sequencing was carried out using PBMCs. This chain links TRBV20-1 with TRBJ2-3; either TRBD1 or TRBD2 may supply D (5 bases each). This receptor was taken from a woman under 30 in good health. Here the CDR3 DNA reads TGCAGTGCTTGGGGGTCCACAGATACGCAGTATTTT. Its protein product is CSAWGSTDTQYF.